Listed here are 12 T cell receptor beta chains from one sample, sequenced in a study of blood T cells in healthy people across ages. The use of a sample-barcoded 5' primer and a J-beta primer mix characterized a second PCR of about 7 to 12 cycles. TCRdb processed the 5' RACE reads anew with MiXCR; each CDR3 protein has one entry. The sample lists almost 300,000 distinct CDR3 sequences; around 30% were seen once. The specimen sequenced was blood. These receptors all stem from a woman in her seventies in good health.

This clonotype is a singleton in its sample. This rearrangement joins TRBV4-1 to TRBJ1-1; 7 nucleotides align to TRBD1. From germline, CDR1 is MGHRA and CDR2 YSYEKL. This CDR3 has 14 amino acids. Unmatched junction bases numbered 8, after V lost 5 bases and J lost 5 bases. The CDR3 reads CASSDWTGRTEAFF. Written as DNA, the CDR3 is TGCGCCAGCAGCGACTGGACAGGTCGGACTGAAGCTTTCTTT.

This chain joins TRBV7-9 and TRBJ1-2; D gene ambiguous. The CDR3 runs to 13 residues. V lost 1 base, J lost 4 bases, and 7 bases lay in between. Germline V gives CDR1 SEHNR, CDR2 FQNEAQ (reference sequence). This chain's CDR3 is CASSLEYSYGYTF. CDR3 sequence (DNA): TGTGCCAGCAGCTTAGAGTACAGCTATGGCTACACCTTC.

This clonotype has just a few counts. The chain carries TRBV18 and TRBJ1-4; D unclear. Trimming removed 3 bases from V and 6 bases from J, with 26 bases in between. The CDR3 runs 19 residues. Germline V lookup: CDR1 KGHSH, CDR2 LQKENI. CDR3 residues: CASSPNQFTGWLMDEKLFF. The CDR3 nucleotides read TGTGCCAGCTCACCCAATCAATTTACGGGATGGTTGATGGATGAAAAACTGTTTTTT. Together with reference TRBV18 and TRBJ1-4, the CDR3 gives the full variable domain: NAGVMQNPRHLVRRRGQEARLRCSPMKGHSHVYWYRQLPEEGLKFMVYLQKENIIDESGMPKERFSAEFPKEGPSILRIQQVVRGDSAAYFCASSPNQFTGWLMDEKLFFGSGTQLSVL.

V gene TRBV2 combines with J gene TRBJ2-5; D not certain. The CDR3 has 14 residues. Germline lookup yields CDR1 SNHLY and CDR2 FYNNEI. Trimming took off 0 bases at V and 7 bases at J, with 12 bases between the two ends. This CDR3 reads CASSEAGKAGTQYF. CDR3 nucleotides: TGTGCCAGCAGTGAAGCAGGCAAAGCAGGGACCCAGTACTTC.

J is TRBJ1-3 and V is TRBV28; D unresolved. Germline lookup yields CDR1 MDHEN and CDR2 SYDVKM. Trimming shortened V by 6 bases and J by 1 base, and 13 bases separated the two germline ends. CDR3 size: 15 residues. CDR3 coding DNA: TGTGCCAGCAGCCTTGAGGCGGTTTCTGGAAACACCATATATTTT. The encoded protein is CASSLEAVSGNTIYF.

The chain combines TRBV28 with TRBJ2-5; a weak D match, TRBD1 (6 bases). The J call may be in error: the DNA end matches TRBJ2-1 better. The CDR3 runs to 14 residues. The germline CDR1 and CDR2 sequences are MDHEN and SYDVKM. The CDR3 reads CGTAVWAPLYEQFF. CDR3 DNA: TGTGGGACAGCCGTTTGGGCCCCCCTCTACGAGCAGTTCTTC.

The CDR3 region has the DNA TGTGCCAGCAGTTTCCCACGGTACAATGAGCAGTTCTTC. This translates into CASSFPRYNEQFF. The chain has TRBV28 and TRBJ2-1; no clear D gene. V shed 3 bases and J shed 4 bases, with 7 bases lying between them. CDR1 is MDHEN and CDR2 is SYDVKM in the germline V gene. The CDR3 sequence is 13 residues long. Variable domain in full (rest from reference TRBV28 and TRBJ2-1): DVKVTQSSRYLVKRTGEKVFLECVQDMDHENMFWYRQDPGLGLRLIYFSYDVKMKEKGDIPEGYSVSREKKERFSLILESASTNQTSMYLCASSFPRYNEQFFGPGTRLTVL.

The V gene is TRBV7-2, the J gene TRBJ2-7, with 14 bases aligning to TRBD2. V was pared by 5 bases and J by 4 bases, with 13 bases of the junction left unmatched. The length of the CDR3 is 18 residues. Germline assignment: CDR1 SGHTA and CDR2 FQGNSA. The CDR3 coding sequence is TGTGCCAGCAGCCCTCAACCTGGGACTAGCGGGAGACGGTACGAGCAGTACTTC. Translation: CASSPQPGTSGRRYEQYF.

The J gene is TRBJ1-4, the V gene TRBV5-1, with D maybe TRBD1 (5 bases). The CDR3 totals 14 residues. Germline V CDR1 and CDR2: SGHRS, YFSETQ. The V and J ends lost 4 bases and 3 bases respectively, with 10 bases between them. The CDR3 here is CASSRGMANEKLFF. In DNA, the CDR3 is TGCGCCAGCAGCCGGGGGATGGCTAATGAAAAACTGTTTTTT.

The genes are TRBV4-1 and TRBJ2-3; the D call may be TRBD1 or TRBD2 (6 bases each). There are 17 residues in the CDR3. The germline gives CDR1 MGHRA, CDR2 YSYEKL. V was pared by 0 bases and J by 2 bases, with 15 bases between. The DNA for the CDR3 is TGCGCCAGCAGCCAAGATGACGAGGGGGGCCACACAGATACGCAGTATTTT. It codes for CASSQDDEGGHTDTQYF.

This clonotype was found many times. J is TRBJ1-1 and V is TRBV7-9; D may be TRBD1 (5 bases). CDR3 size: 14 residues. V lost 5 bases and J lost 6, with 16 bases in between. Germline V lookup: CDR1 SEHNR, CDR2 FQNEAQ (reference sequence). CDR3 sequence: CASSRGGGIPEAFF. CDR3 in DNA: TGTGCCAGCAGCCGTGGGGGAGGGATCCCTGAAGCTTTCTTT.

This clonotype was seen only a few times. V and J are TRBV5-4 and TRBJ2-2, with a weak D call TRBD1 (5 bases). V lost 4 bases, J lost 8 bases, and 15 bases lay in between. This CDR3 comprises 14 residues. Germline assignment: CDR1 SGHNT and CDR2 YYREEE (reference sequence). DNA for the CDR3: TGTGCCAGCAGCCCCCGCAGGGTGGGGGGGGAGCTGTTTTTT. Its translation is CASSPRRVGGELFF.